The entry that follows covers one T cell receptor beta chain sequence. This entry belongs to a study of blood T cell repertoires in COVID-19. Clones were sequenced by immunoSEQ multiplex PCR, and TCRdb holds only the in-frame ones, with some missing. The data hold approximately 270,000 clones, with about nine tenths observed a single time. Donors in Cohort 3 who had recovered were those with two negative PCRs, healthcare professional clearance, or resolution of their symptoms. The V end was cut by 6 bases, the J end by 0 bases, with 8 bases between. This CDR3 region has 13 residues. Germline-derived CDR1 and CDR2 are KGHSH and LQKENI.

Source material: PBMCs or T cells enriched from blood (not recorded which). This TCR was recovered from a woman in her sixties or seventies who had recovered from COVID-19. V is TRBV18 and J is TRBJ1-1; D ambiguous. Here the CDR3 DNA reads TGTGCCAGCTCGGACTCTATGAACACTGAAGCTTTCTTT. It encodes CASSDSMNTEAFF.